The subject of this entry is one T cell receptor beta chain. Its binding antigen is unknown. Nothing much larger sits one base from this clone, and base qualities are not available. This specimen belongs to a study of blood T cell repertoires in COVID-19 (dated by TCRdb to about 2020). For context, the study as a whole: Samples covering the acute and convalescent phases of COVID-19 were provided by collaborators in the United States, Italy and Spain. Samples came from the ongoing ImmuneRACE study (first 160 participants) plus 1,254 subjects from 6 global collaborators. The dataset comprised deeply sampled blood TCRbeta repertoires from subjects exposed to, actively infected with, or recovered from COVID-19. The prospective study material was composed of cDNA or gDNA derived from T cells, B-cell-depleted T cells, or PBMCs. HLA class I and class II types, where available, came from metadata supplied by the sample provider rather than from assay-based typing. The repertoires were released in a freely available public database intended as a resource for research on the immune response to SARS-CoV-2. Nearly every sample came with metadata listing a de-identified subject ID, COVID-19 status, age in years and sex. The study at large found these results: How much clinical and demographic metadata was included differed by source and by participant, and the metadata was provided uncurated.

The immunoSEQ Assay, a bias-controlled multiplex PCR, was used to amplify TCRbeta CDR3 regions from genomic DNA. From the authors' description of their analysis: Within the assay, amplification of reference gene primers was used to estimate how many nucleated cells each sample contained. To quantify the absolute abundance of each unique TCRbeta CDR3 rearrangement, sequence reads were collapsed and filtered. For each sample, productive Simpson clonality was calculated as the square root of Simpson's diversity index over productive rearrangements. The source is immuneACCESS, and TCRdb retained only in-frame sequences with V and J called. Part of the clones is not carried over; for the studies checked, unresolved V genes explain less than half of this, and the remainder is unexplained. That table furnishes V, J and clone size, whereas the DNA furnished D and trimming. This sample holds about 190,000 clones; roughly 84% were observed only once. Of the sample, 20% is held by the ten largest clones.

Each collaborating institution followed its own protocols to collect whole blood in K2EDTA tubes. For TCRbeta analysis, collaborators shipped samples as frozen whole blood, isolated PBMCs, or DNA extracted from either of those sample types. CDR1 and CDR2 were assigned from the germline V gene as SGHTS and YDEGEE. The CDR3 starts with the cysteine, ends with the phenylalanine, and has 15 residues. The DNA shown is the 45-base CDR3, in frame from base 1. V has 4 bases trimmed and J has 13 bases trimmed; junction bases matching no gene number 16. The origin of this receptor is a human donor in a cohort sampled during active COVID-19. Sequenced material: peripheral blood. Recombination joined TRBV5-8 with TRBJ1-4, with 7 bases aligning to TRBD1. The CDR3 reads CASSQWDSLNEGLFF. The nucleotides read TGTGCCAGCAGCCAGTGGGACAGCCTTAACGAGGGACTGTTTTTT.